The rows below give T cell receptor beta chains drawn from one sample of a study of shared clonotypes between healthy human individuals. Clones were sequenced by immunoSEQ multiplex PCR, and TCRdb holds only the in-frame ones, with some missing. The sample shows 330,000 or so clones, less than 85% of them seen only once. The sample was memory CD4+ T cells sorted from blood. These receptors originate from a man aged 25 to 40 in good health. Both conserved end residues are part of each CDR3. A D gene is named only where the DNA matches it firmly.

V: TRBV7-3
J: TRBJ2-7
D: TRBD1
CDR3: CASSPTLPPGQPLYEQYF
DNA: TGTGCCAGCAGCCCTACGTTACCCCCGGGACAGCCACTCTACGAGCAGTACTTC

V: TRBV11-2
J: TRBJ1-3
D: -
CDR3: CASSEAPGGNTIYF
DNA: TGTGCCAGCAGTGAGGCACCAGGTGGAAACACCATATATTTT

V: TRBV7-9
J: TRBJ2-1
D: -
CDR3: CASSFRVVGNNEQFF
DNA: TGTGCCAGCAGCTTTCGCGTCGTGGGCAACAATGAGCAGTTCTTC

V: TRBV27
J: TRBJ2-2
D: TRBD1
CDR3: CASSRQGLAGELFF
DNA: TGTGCCAGCAGTAGACAGGGTTTAGCCGGGGAGCTGTTTTTT

V: TRBV5-1
J: TRBJ2-5
D: -
CDR3: CASSGQGGQETQYF
DNA: TGCGCCAGCAGCGGCCAGGGGGGTCAAGAGACCCAGTACTTC

V: TRBV10-1
J: TRBJ2-3
D: TRBD2
CDR3: CASSESGSGSRTDTQYF
DNA: TGCGCCAGCAGTGAGTCCGGTAGCGGGAGTCGCACAGATACGCAGTATTTT

V: TRBV6-1
J: TRBJ1-5
D: TRBD1
CDR3: CASSGRKLTGALDNQPQHF
DNA: TGTGCCAGCAGTGGAAGGAAATTGACAGGGGCGTTAGACAATCAGCCCCAGCATTTT

V: TRBV19
J: TRBJ1-4
D: -
CDR3: CASRQVLNEKLFF
DNA: TGTGCCAGCCGACAGGTTTTGAATGAAAAACTGTTTTTT

V: TRBV7-2
J: TRBJ2-1
D: -
CDR3: CASSLAGQFNNEQFF
DNA: TGTGCCAGCAGCTTAGCCGGCCAGTTTAACAATGAGCAGTTCTTC

V: TRBV28
J: TRBJ1-5
D: TRBD1
CDR3: CASTPNRGVQPQHF
DNA: TGTGCCAGCACTCCCAACAGGGGAGTTCAGCCCCAGCATTTT

V: TRBV2
J: TRBJ1-5
D: -
CDR3: CASSEDSGGNQPQHF
DNA: TGTGCCAGCAGTGAGGACAGCGGTGGAAATCAGCCCCAGCATTTT

V: TRBV14
J: TRBJ2-1
D: -
CDR3: CASSQVGGNGEQFF
DNA: TGTGCCAGCAGCCAAGTAGGCGGGAACGGTGAGCAGTTCTTC

V: TRBV25-1
J: TRBJ2-5
D: -
CDR3: CASSELGGRETQYF
DNA: TGTGCCAGCAGTGAATTGGGGGGCAGGGAGACCCAGTACTTC

V: TRBV6-5
J: TRBJ2-2
D: -
CDR3: CASSYYGTGELFF
DNA: TGTGCCAGCAGTTACTATGGCACCGGGGAGCTGTTTTTT

V: TRBV5-6
J: TRBJ2-7
D: -
CDR3: CASSFKRTHEQYF
DNA: TGTGCCAGCAGCTTCAAGCGGACCCACGAGCAGTACTTC